A selection of T cell receptor beta chains follows, all from one sample in a study of shared T cell receptors in the human thymus. Sequenced by immunoSEQ multiplex PCR; TCRdb stores in-frame clones only, minus some. The sample includes roughly 560,000 clones, around three quarters of them seen just once. The sample was also linked to a second study, of human thymus T cells.

The sample was thymocytes. These TCRs come from a boy less than two years old with a congenital heart defect. CDR3s include the opening cysteine and the closing phenylalanine or tryptophan. The D gene is left open where the match is weak. The listing skips clone size in some rows; elsewhere it reads once, few, many or a size class.

d_gene,abundance,len,v_gene,j_gene,CDR3nt,CDR3aa
.,.,14,TRBV4-1,TRBJ2-7,TGCGCCAGCAGCCAAGAAGAGGGGGTCTACGAGCAGTACTTC,CASSQEEGVYEQYF
.,.,11,TRBV20-1,TRBJ1-4,TGCAGTGCTAGTTGGACTCGAAAACTGTTTTTT,CSASWTRKLFF
.,.,13,TRBV7-6,TRBJ2-3,TGTGCCAGCAGCTCCTATATCATGGATACGCAGTATTTT,CASSSYIMDTQYF
.,.,12,TRBV6-1,TRBJ2-6,TGTGCCAGCGTAGCTGGGGCCAACGTCCTGACTTTC,CASVAGANVLTF
TRBD1,.,16,TRBV6-1,TRBJ2-7,TGTGCCAGCAGTGAATTGATAGGGGGCCTACCCTACGAGCAGTACTTC,CASSELIGGLPYEQYF
TRBD2,.,19,TRBV23-1,TRBJ2-7,TGCGCCAGCATGAGATTCGTCCTAGCGGGGCTCGTTAGCTCCTACGAGCAGTACTTC,CASMRFVLAGLVSSYEQYF
TRBD1,.,15,TRBV19,TRBJ2-3,TGTGCCAGTAGTAGGGGACAGGGGTGGACAGATACGCAGTATTTT,CASSRGQGWTDTQYF
.,.,15,TRBV28,TRBJ2-1,TGTGCCAGCAGTTTATTTGTGGGAGGCGGCAATGAGCAGTTCTTC,CASSLFVGGGNEQFF
TRBD2,.,23,TRBV27,TRBJ2-1,TGTGCCAGCAGTCCCCGGTGGGTAATGGCGGGAGGGTACCTAAGTAGCCCCTACAATGAGCAGTTCTTC,CASSPRWVMAGGYLSSPYNEQFF
.,.,17,TRBV14,TRBJ2-7,TGTGCCAGCAGCCAAGAGAGTTTCCAGGGTCTCTCCTACGAGCAGTACTTC,CASSQESFQGLSYEQYF
TRBD1,.,15,TRBV28,TRBJ2-7,TGTGCCAGCAGTACGCGGACAGGGGAAACCTACGAGCAGTACTTC,CASSTRTGETYEQYF
TRBD1,.,15,TRBV28,TRBJ2-5,TGTGCCAGCAGTTCTCTTTGGACAGGGGTTGAGACCCAGTACTTC,CASSSLWTGVETQYF
TRBD2,.,16,TRBV14,TRBJ2-1,TGTGCCAGCAGCCTCCGGGAGGGGGGATCCTACAATGAGCAGTTCTTC,CASSLREGGSYNEQFF
.,.,19,TRBV4-2,TRBJ1-2,TGTGCCAGCAGCCAAGATGAGTATCTTGGGACACCCAGGGGCTATGGCTACACCTTC,CASSQDEYLGTPRGYGYTF
TRBD2,.,20,TRBV11-2,TRBJ2-1,TGTGCCAGCAGCTTAGAGGTGGGGGCTAGCGGGAGGTTTTTCTACAATGAGCAGTTCTTC,CASSLEVGASGRFFYNEQFF
TRBD2,.,14,TRBV19,TRBJ2-7,TGTGCCAGTAGCCTGACTAGCGGGAGGTCCGAGCAGTACTTC,CASSLTSGRSEQYF
TRBD1,.,16,TRBV5-8,TRBJ2-1,TGTGCCAGCAGCCAAACCGGACAGGGTGCTTACAATGAGCAGTTCTTC,CASSQTGQGAYNEQFF
TRBD2,.,17,TRBV7-2,TRBJ2-1,TGTGCCAGCAGCTTACGGGGACTAGCGGGAGGGCCTTCTGAGCAGTTCTTC,CASSLRGLAGGPSEQFF
TRBD1,.,16,TRBV28,TRBJ1-2,TGTGCCAGCAGTTCCGGATTGGACAGGGCAGTCTATGGCTACACCTTC,CASSSGLDRAVYGYTF
.,once,16,TRBV7-2,TRBJ2-2,TGTGCCAGCAGCCCGAGAGAGCGGGCGACGACCGGGGAGCTGTTTTTT,CASSPRERATTGELFF
.,.,14,TRBV25-1,TRBJ2-7,TGTGCCAGCAGTGAAAGGGACAACTCCTACGAGCAGTACTTC,CASSERDNSYEQYF
.,.,15,TRBV27,TRBJ1-5,TGTGCCAGCAGTTTATATAGTCATAGCAATCAGCCCCAGCATTTT,CASSLYSHSNQPQHF
.,.,11,TRBV10-1,TRBJ2-7,TGCGCCAGCAGTGGCCGGGACGAGCAGTACTTC,CASSGRDEQYF
TRBD2,.,17,TRBV19,TRBJ2-1,TGTGCCAGTAGTATAGCGGTAGCGGGAGGGCCTGGCTATGAGCAGTTCTTC,CASSIAVAGGPGYEQFF